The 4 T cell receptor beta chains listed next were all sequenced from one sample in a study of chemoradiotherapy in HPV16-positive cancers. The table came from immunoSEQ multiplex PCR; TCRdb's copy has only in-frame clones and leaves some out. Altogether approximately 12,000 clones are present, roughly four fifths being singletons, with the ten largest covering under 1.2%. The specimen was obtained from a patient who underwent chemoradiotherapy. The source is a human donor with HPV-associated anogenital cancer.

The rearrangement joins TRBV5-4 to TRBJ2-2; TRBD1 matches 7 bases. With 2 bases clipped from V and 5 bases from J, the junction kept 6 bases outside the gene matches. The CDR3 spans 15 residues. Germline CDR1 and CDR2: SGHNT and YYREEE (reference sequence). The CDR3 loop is CASSFGTEKTGELFF. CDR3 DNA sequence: TGTGCCAGCAGCTTCGGGACAGAAAAGACCGGGGAGCTGTTTTTT.

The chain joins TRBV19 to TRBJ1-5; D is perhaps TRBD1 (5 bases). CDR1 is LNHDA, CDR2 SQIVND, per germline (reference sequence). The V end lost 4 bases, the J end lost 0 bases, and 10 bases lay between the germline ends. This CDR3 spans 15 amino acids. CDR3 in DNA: TGTGCCAGTAGTACGGGGGGGGTTAGCAATCAGCCCCAGCATTTT. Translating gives CASSTGGVSNQPQHF.

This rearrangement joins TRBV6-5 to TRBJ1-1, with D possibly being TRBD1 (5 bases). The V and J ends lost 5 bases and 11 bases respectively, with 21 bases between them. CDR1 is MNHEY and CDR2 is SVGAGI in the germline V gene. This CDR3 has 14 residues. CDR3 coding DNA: TGTGCCAGCAGTCCGCTAGCTGCGCAGGGATCGGCTTTCTTT. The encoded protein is CASSPLAAQGSAFF.

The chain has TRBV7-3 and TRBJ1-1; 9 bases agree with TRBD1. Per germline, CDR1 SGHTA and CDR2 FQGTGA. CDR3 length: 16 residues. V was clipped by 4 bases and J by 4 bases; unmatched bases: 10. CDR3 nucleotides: TGTGCCAGCAGCTCACAGGGACAGGGTGGCGGCACTGAAGCTTTCTTT. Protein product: CASSSQGQGGGTEAFF. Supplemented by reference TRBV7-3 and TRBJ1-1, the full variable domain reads GAGVSQTPSNKVTEKGKYVELRCDPISGHTALYWYRQSLGQGPEFLIYFQGTGAADDSGLPNDRFFAVRPEGSVSTLKIQRTERGDSAVYLCASSSQGQGGGTEAFFGQGTRLTVV.